This TCR beta chain was recovered during a study of CD4 T cells in relation to SARS-CoV-2 and coronaviruses. Study information: No peptide or an HIV-1 Nef peptide pool served as negative control.

A word on this clone: Its antigen is undetermined.

The V and J ends lost 6 bases and 8 bases, in that order; junction bases with no gene match: 8. This CDR3 contains 15 residues. CDR1 is MNHEY and CDR2 is SVGAGI in the germline V gene. Unexposed donor CD4+ T cells date from about 2011-2018, before the COVID-19 pandemic. The cells were cultured for about ten days before CD4+ T cells were isolated. Approximately 2 million PBMCs per well were cultured with about 9.8 IU/ml IL-2. Assay used: immunoSEQ multiplex PCR; TCRdb lists only in-frame clones, some missing. This sample has approximately 24,000 clones; roughly 71% occur once, and the top ten carry over 10%.

The chain couples TRBV6-5 to TRBJ1-4; 11 bases align to TRBD1. The sequenced sample consisted of CD4+ T cells from PBMCs, cultured in vitro. The clonotype was recovered from a human donor in good health. CDR3 coding DNA: TGTGCCAGCAGCTACACCGGGACAGGGGGGGAAAAACTGTTTTTT. Residues: CASSYTGTGGEKLFF.